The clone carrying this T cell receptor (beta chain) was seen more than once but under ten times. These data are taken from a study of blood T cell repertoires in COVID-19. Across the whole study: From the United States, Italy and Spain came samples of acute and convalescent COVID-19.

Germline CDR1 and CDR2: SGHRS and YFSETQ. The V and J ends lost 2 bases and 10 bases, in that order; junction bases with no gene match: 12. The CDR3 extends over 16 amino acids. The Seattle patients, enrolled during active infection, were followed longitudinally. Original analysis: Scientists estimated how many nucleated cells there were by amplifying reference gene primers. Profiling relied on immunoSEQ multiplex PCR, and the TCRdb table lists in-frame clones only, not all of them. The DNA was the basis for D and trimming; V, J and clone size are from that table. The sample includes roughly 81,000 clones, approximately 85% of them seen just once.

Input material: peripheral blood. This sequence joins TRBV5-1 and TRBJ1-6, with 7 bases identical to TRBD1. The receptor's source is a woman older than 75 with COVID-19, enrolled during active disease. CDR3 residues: CASSFDRAGAISPLHF. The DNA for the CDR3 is TGCGCCAGCAGCTTCGACAGGGCGGGCGCGATCTCACCCCTCCACTTT.